This TCR beta chain was sequenced in a study of tumor and adjacent non-tumor tissue in lung cancer. For the study at large: On average, productive TCRbeta reads reached roughly 4.2 million per sample.

Three rounds of nested PCR, following a modified ARM-PCR protocol, produced the TCRbeta library. Using its own MiXCR run on the multiplex PCR reads, TCRdb lists one record per CDR3 protein. The sample holds 50,000 to 60,000 distinct CDR3 sequences; around three quarters are singletons and the top ten take around a quarter. The template was RNA from unsorted bulk tissue. More than 3 cm separated this lung sample from the edge of the tumor. Regarding the study as a whole: In normal lung, the top 100 clones were significantly more dominant than in tumor.

This clonotype has only a few counts. What it binds is unknown. The sequence derives from a woman aged 60-70 years with non-small cell lung cancer. Specimen: distant non-tumor lung tissue.

The CDR3 bases are TGTGCCAGCAGCAACGAACTGGGAAACAGGCAGTACTTC. Amino acid sequence: CASSNELGNRQYF. This sequence joins TRBV5-4 and TRBJ2-7; D not resolved. The length of the CDR3 is 13 residues. V lost 4 bases to trimming and J lost 9 bases, with 17 bases between them. Looked up from germline, CDR1 is SGHNT and CDR2 is YYREEE (reference sequence).